This T cell receptor (beta chain) was identified during a study of blood T cell repertoires in COVID-19 (dated by TCRdb to 2019 to 2021). Turning to the overall study: Samples covering the acute and convalescent phases of COVID-19 were provided by collaborators in the United States, Italy and Spain. The prospective study material was composed of cDNA or gDNA derived from T cells, B-cell-depleted T cells, or PBMCs. Subjects who had been exposed to COVID-19, were actively infected with it, or had recovered from it provided the deeply sampled blood TCRbeta repertoires that made up the dataset. The repertoires were released in a freely available public database intended as a resource for research on the immune response to SARS-CoV-2. Samples were obtained from the ongoing ImmuneRACE study (first 160 participants) and from 1,200 or so subjects provided by 6 global collaborators. A de-identified subject ID, COVID-19 status, age in years and sex were almost always included in the sample metadata. Where available, HLA class I and class II types were obtained from metadata supplied by the sample provider rather than from assay-based typing.

As to this clone: Its specific antigen is unknown. No base quality information exists; no much larger clone differs at one position.

There are 18 amino acids in the CDR3, from cysteine to phenylalanine inclusive. Just CDR3 DNA is preserved here, 54 bases in frame from base 1. After removal of 0 bases from V and 5 bases from J, the junction retains 9 bases not matched to a gene. Based on the germline V gene, the CDR1 and CDR2 sequences are SGHRS and YFSETQ. Participants in the prospective study were enrolled through a virtual design, were aged about 18 to 100 years, and lived in about 25 United States geographic areas. In the prospective study, participants were assigned to cohorts based on the clinical history participants reported in a screening survey and a study questionnaire. Recovered participants in ImmuneRACE Cohort 3 were defined by two consecutive negative NP/OP PCR tests, clearance by a healthcare professional, or resolution of symptoms. In the prospective study, mobile phlebotomists collected whole blood, serum and a nasopharyngeal or oropharyngeal swab from each participant. Additional blood draws and questionnaires over an approximately two-month period could optionally be provided by prospective study participants. Prospective study blood samples were shipped either frozen or at room temperature before DNA extraction.

TCRbeta CDR3 regions were amplified from genomic DNA by means of the immunoSEQ Assay, a bias-controlled multiplex PCR. Per the source publication's procedure: The number of nucleated cells in each sample was estimated by amplification of reference gene primers within the assay. To quantify the absolute abundance of each unique TCRbeta CDR3 rearrangement, sequence reads were collapsed and filtered. For each sample, productive Simpson clonality was calculated as the square root of Simpson's diversity index over productive rearrangements. Drawn from immuneACCESS, this table holds only the in-frame rearrangements with V and J called that TCRdb kept. Clones are partly lost; checked studies trace under half to an unresolved V gene and leave the rest unexplained. The V and J calls and clone size come from that table; D and trimming were worked out from the DNA. The table for this sample lists 350,000 to 400,000 clones; roughly 87% of them were counted only once. Clones ranked in the top ten supply 2.5% to 3.5% of the sample.

Study-level results and caveats: How much clinical and demographic metadata was included differed by source and by participant, and the metadata was provided uncurated.

Sequenced sample: PBMCs or T cells enriched from blood (not recorded which). This chain joins TRBV5-1 to TRBJ2-3, with 13 middle bases fitting TRBD2. This TCR came from a woman between 25 and 40 years old who had recovered from COVID-19. The CDR3 corresponds to CASSLDLPGLAGVDTQYF. The nucleotide sequence reads as follows: TGCGCCAGCAGCTTGGACCTTCCAGGACTAGCGGGGGTAGATACGCAGTATTTT.